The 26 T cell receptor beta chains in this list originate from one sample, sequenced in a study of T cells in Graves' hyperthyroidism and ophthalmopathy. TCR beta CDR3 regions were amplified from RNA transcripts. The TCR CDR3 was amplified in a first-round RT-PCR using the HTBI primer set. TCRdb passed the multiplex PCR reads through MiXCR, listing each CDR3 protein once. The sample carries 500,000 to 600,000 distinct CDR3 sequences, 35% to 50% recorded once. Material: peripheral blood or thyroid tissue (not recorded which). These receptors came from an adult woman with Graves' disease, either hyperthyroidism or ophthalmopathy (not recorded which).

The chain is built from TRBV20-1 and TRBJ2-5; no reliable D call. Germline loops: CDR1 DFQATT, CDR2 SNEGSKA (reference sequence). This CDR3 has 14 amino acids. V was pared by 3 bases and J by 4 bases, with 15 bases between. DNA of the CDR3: TGCAGTGCTAGCCCCCAACTGAGCCGAGAGACCCAGTACTTC. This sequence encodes CSASPQLSRETQYF.

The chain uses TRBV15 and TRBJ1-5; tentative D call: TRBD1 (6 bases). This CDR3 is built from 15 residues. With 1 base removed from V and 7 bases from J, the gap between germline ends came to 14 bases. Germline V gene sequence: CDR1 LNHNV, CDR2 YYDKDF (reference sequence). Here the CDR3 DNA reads TGTGCCACCAGCAGAGGATCAGGGGTGAGGCAGCCCCAGCATTTT. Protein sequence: CATSRGSGVRQPQHF.

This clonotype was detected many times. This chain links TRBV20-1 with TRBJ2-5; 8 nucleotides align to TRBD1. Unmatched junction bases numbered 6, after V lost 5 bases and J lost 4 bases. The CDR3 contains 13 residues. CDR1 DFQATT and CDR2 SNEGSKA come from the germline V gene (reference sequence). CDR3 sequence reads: CSADRGFRETQYF. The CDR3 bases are TGCAGTGCTGACAGGGGCTTTCGAGAGACCCAGTACTTC.

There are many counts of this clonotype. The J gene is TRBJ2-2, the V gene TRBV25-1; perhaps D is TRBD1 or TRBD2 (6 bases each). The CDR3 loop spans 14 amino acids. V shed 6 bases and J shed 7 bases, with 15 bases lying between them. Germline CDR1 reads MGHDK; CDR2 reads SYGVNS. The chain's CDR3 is CASSTGGGGGELFF. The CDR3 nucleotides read TGTGCCAGCAGCACCGGAGGGGGAGGCGGGGAGCTGTTTTTT.

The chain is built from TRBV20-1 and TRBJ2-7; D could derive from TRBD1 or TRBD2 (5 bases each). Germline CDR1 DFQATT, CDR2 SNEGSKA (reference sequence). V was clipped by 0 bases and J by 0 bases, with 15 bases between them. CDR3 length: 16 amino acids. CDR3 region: CSARDGGRVDSYEQYF. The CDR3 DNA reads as TGCAGTGCTAGAGATGGAGGCAGGGTAGACTCCTACGAGCAGTACTTC.

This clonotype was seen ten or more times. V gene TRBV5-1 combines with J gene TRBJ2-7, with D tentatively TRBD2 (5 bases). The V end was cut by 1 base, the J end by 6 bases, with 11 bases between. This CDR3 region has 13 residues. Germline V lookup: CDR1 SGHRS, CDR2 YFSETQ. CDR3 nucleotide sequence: TGCGCCAGCAGCTTGAGCCCTAGCACCGAGCAGTACTTC. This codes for CASSLSPSTEQYF.

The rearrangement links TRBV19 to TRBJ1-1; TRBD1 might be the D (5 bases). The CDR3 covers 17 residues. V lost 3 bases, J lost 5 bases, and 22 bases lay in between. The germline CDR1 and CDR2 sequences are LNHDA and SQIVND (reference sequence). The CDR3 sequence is CASSILPPSGKGTEAFF. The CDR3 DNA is TGTGCCAGTAGTATCTTACCCCCCTCAGGGAAGGGGACTGAAGCTTTCTTT.

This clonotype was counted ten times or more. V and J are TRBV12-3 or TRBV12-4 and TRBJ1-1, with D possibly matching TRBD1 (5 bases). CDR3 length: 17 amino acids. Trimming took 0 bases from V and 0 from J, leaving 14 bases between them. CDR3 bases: TGTGCCAGCAGTTTAGCGCAGGGAAAGGGGATGAACACTGAAGCTTTCTTT. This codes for CASSLAQGKGMNTEAFF.

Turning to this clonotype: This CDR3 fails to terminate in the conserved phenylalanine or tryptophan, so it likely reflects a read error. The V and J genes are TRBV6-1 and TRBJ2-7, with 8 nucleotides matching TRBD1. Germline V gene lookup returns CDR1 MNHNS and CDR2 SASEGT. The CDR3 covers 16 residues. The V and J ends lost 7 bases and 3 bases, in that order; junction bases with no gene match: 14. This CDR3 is CASIPRTGPKYYEQYS. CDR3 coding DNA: TGTGCCAGCATCCCCAGGACAGGGCCTAAATACTACGAGCAGTACTCC.

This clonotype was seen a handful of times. Here the CDR3 reads CASSHRDRGSNQPQHF. CDR3 in DNA: TGTGCCAGCAGCCACCGGGACAGGGGAAGCAATCAGCCCCAGCATTTT. V gene TRBV7-9 combines with J gene TRBJ1-5, with 10 bases aligning to TRBD1. Trimming cost V 5 bases and J 1 base; bases outside gene matches: 5. CDR3 length: 16 residues. Germline loops: CDR1 SEHNR, CDR2 FQNEAQ (reference sequence). The full variable domain, its missing parts supplied by reference TRBV7-9 and TRBJ1-5, is DTGVSQNPRHKITKRGQNVTFRCDPISEHNRLYWYRQTLGQGPEFLTYFQNEAQLEKSRLLSDRFSAERPKGSFSTLEIQRTEQGDSAMYLCASSHRDRGSNQPQHFGDGTRLSIL.

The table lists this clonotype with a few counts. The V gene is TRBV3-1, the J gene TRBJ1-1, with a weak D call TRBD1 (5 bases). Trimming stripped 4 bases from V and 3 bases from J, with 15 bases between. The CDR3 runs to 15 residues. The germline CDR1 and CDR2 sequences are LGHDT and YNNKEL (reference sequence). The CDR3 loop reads CASSLGTGTDTEAFF. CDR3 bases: TGTGCCAGCAGCCTGGGGACGGGGACGGACACTGAAGCTTTCTTT.

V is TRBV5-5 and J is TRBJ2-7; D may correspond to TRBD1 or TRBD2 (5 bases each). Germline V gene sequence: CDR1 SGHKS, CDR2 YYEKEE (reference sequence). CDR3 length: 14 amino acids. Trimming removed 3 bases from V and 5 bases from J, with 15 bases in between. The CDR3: CASSSGASFNEQYF. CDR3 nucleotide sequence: TGTGCCAGCAGCTCCGGGGCTAGCTTCAACGAGCAGTACTTC. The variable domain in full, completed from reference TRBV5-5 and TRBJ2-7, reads DAGVTQSPTHLIKTRGQQVTLRCSPISGHKSVSWYQQVLGQGPQFIFQYYEKEERGRGNFPDRFSARQFPNYSSELNVNALLLGDSALYLCASSSGASFNEQYFGPGTRLTVT.

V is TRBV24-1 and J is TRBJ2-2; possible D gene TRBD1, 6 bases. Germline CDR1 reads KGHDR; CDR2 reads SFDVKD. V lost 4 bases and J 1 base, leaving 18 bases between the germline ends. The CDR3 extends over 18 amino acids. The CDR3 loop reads CATSDPPGAGVNTGELFF. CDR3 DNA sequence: TGTGCCACCAGTGACCCCCCTGGGGCAGGGGTGAACACCGGGGAGCTGTTTTTT.

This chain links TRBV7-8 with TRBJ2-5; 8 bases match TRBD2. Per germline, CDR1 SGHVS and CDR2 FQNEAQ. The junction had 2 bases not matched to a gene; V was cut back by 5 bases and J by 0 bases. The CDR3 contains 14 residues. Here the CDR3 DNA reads TGTGCCAGCAGCGTCGGGGGGGACCAAGAGACCCAGTACTTC. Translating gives CASSVGGDQETQYF.

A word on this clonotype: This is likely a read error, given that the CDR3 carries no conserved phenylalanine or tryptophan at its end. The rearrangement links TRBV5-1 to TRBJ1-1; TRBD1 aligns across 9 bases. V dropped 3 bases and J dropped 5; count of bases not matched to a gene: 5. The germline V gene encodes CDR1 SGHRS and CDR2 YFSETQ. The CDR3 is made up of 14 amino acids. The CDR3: CASSSQGARTEAFL. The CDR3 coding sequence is TGCGCCAGCAGCTCACAGGGGGCGAGGACTGAAGCTTTCCTC.

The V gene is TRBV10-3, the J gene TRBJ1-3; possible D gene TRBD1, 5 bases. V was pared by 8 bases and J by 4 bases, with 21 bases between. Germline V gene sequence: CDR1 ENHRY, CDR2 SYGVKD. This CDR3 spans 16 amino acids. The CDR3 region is CAIQRGYLAGGNTIYF. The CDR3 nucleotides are TGTGCCATCCAGAGGGGCTACCTCGCGGGCGGAAACACCATATATTTT.

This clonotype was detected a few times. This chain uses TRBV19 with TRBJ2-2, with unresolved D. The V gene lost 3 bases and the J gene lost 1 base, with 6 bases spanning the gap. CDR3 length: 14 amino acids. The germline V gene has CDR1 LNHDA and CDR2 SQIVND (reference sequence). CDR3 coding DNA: TGTGCCAGTAGTATCAAGGGGAACACCGGGGAGCTGTTTTTT. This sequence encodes CASSIKGNTGELFF. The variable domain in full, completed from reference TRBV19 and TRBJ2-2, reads DGGITQSPKYLFRKEGQNVTLSCEQNLNHDAMYWYRQDPGQGLRLIYYSQIVNDFQKGDIAEGYSVSREKKESFPLTVTSAQKNPTAFYLCASSIKGNTGELFFGEGSRLTVL.

The CDR3, as DNA: TGTGCCAGCAGTGCCGAGGCTTATGGCTACACCTTC. Protein: CASSAEAYGYTF. The chain employs TRBV12-3 or TRBV12-4 and TRBJ1-2; no clear D. V was shortened by 5 bases and J by 5 bases, with 9 bases between the two germline ends. CDR3 size: 12 residues.

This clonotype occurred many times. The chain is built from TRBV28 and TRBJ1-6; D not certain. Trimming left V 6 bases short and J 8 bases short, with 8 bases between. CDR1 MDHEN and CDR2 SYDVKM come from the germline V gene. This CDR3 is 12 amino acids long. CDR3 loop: CASSPPDSPLHF. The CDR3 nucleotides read TGTGCCAGCAGCCCTCCGGATTCACCCCTCCACTTT. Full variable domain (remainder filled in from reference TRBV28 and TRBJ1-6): DVKVTQSSRYLVKRTGEKVFLECVQDMDHENMFWYRQDPGLGLRLIYFSYDVKMKEKGDIPEGYSVSREKKERFSLILESASTNQTSMYLCASSPPDSPLHFGNGTRLTVT.

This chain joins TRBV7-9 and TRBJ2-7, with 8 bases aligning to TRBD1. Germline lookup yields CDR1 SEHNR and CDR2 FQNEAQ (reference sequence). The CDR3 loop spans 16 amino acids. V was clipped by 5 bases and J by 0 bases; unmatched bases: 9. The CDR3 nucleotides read TGTGCCAGCAGCCACCGGGACAGGCTAACCTCCTACGAGCAGTACTTC. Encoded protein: CASSHRDRLTSYEQYF. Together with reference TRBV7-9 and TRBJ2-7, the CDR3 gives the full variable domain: DTGVSQNPRHKITKRGQNVTFRCDPISEHNRLYWYRQTLGQGPEFLTYFQNEAQLEKSRLLSDRFSAERPKGSFSTLEIQRTEQGDSAMYLCASSHRDRLTSYEQYFGPGTRLTVT.

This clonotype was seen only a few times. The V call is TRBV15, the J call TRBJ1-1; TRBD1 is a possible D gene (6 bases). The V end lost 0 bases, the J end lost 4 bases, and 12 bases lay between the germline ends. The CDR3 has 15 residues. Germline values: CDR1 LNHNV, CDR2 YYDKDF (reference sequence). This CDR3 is CATSRDRGWSTEAFF. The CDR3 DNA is TGTGCCACCAGCAGAGACAGGGGATGGAGCACTGAAGCTTTCTTT.

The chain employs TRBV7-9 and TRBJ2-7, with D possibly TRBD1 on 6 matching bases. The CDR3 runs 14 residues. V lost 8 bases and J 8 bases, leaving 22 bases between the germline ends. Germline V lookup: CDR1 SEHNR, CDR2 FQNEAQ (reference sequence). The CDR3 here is CASSPPQGRPQQYF. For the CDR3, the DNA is TGTGCCAGCTCACCACCCCAGGGGCGCCCCCAGCAGTACTTC.

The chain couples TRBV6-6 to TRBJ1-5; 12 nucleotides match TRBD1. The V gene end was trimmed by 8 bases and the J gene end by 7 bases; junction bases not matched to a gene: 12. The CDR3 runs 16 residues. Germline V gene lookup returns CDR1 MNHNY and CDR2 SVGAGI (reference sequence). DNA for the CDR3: TGTGCCAGCGGGCAGGGGGACAGGGGGCATCTACAGCCCCAGCATTTT. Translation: CASGQGDRGHLQPQHF.

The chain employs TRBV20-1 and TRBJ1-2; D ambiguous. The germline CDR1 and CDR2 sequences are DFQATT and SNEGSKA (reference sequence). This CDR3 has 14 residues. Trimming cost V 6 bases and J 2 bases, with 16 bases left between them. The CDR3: CSASSGLGNYGYTF. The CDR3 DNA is TGCAGTGCCTCTAGCGGGTTAGGCAACTATGGCTACACCTTC.

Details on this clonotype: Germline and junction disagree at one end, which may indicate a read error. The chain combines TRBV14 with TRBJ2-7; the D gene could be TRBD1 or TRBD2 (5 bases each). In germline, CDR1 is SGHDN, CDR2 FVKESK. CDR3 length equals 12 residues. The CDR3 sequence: CASSPREYEQYF. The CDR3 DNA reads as TGCGCCAGCAGTCCCAGGGAGTACGAGCAGTACTTC. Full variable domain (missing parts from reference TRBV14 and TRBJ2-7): EAGVTQFPSHSVIEKGQTVTLRCDPISGHDNLYWYRRVMGKEIKFLLHFVKESKQDESGMPNNRFLAERTGGTYSTLKVQPAELEDSGVYFCASSPREYEQYFGPGTRLTVT.

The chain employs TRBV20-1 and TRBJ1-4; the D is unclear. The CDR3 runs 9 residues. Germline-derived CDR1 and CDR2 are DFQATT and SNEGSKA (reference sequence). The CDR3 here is CRLNEKLFF. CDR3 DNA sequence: TGCAGACTGAATGAAAAACTGTTTTTT.